Shown below are 17 T cell receptor beta chains from a single sample sequenced in a study of blood T cell repertoires in COVID-19. Assay: immunoSEQ multiplex PCR; the TCRdb copy retains only in-frame clones and omits some. The profile shows 350,000 to 450,000 clones, roughly 86% of them singletons. The sample was peripheral blood. These receptors were collected from a woman aged 55 to 70 with COVID-19, enrolled during active disease.

This sequence joins TRBV3-1 (or the pseudogene TRBV3-2) and TRBJ2-5; 10 bases line up with TRBD1. J was trimmed by 4 bases and V by 5 bases; bases with no gene match: 1. This CDR3 has 13 residues. Germline CDR1 is LGHDT and CDR2 is YNNKEL (reference sequence). For the CDR3, the DNA is TGTGCCAGCAGCAGACAGGGGGCAGAGACCCAGTACTTC. Its translation: CASSRQGAETQYF.

J is TRBJ2-6 and V is TRBV6-5; possibly TRBD1 for D (5 bases). Trimming left V 2 bases short and J 9 bases short, with 11 bases between. CDR1 MNHEY and CDR2 SVGAGI come from the germline V gene. CDR3 length: 14 amino acids. The CDR3 protein is CASSYMGLRNVLTF. CDR3 sequence (DNA): TGTGCCAGCAGTTACATGGGGCTTCGCAACGTCCTGACTTTC.

V gene TRBV28 combines with J gene TRBJ1-5, with D tentatively TRBD1 (5 bases). CDR1 is MDHEN, CDR2 SYDVKM, per germline. The germline V and J ends were trimmed by 11 bases and 0 bases, with 11 bases remaining between them. The CDR3 sequence is 13 residues long. The CDR3 is CAHGGDSNQPQHF. The CDR3 DNA reads TGTGCCCATGGAGGGGATAGCAATCAGCCCCAGCATTTT.

This clone was seen only once. The chain carries TRBV23-1 and TRBJ1-2, with D tentatively TRBD1 (5 bases). TRBV23-1 falls under the ORF class, with uncertain function. The ends were cut back, 3 bases at V and 0 bases at J, with 17 bases in the middle. This CDR3 region has 17 residues. For the CDR3, the DNA is TGCGCCAGCAGTCATTCCCACAGGAACCTGGCTAACTATGGCTACACCTTC. It encodes CASSHSHRNLANYGYTF.

The rearrangement links TRBV18 to TRBJ1-1, with a weak D call TRBD1 (6 bases). V lost 3 bases and J 2 bases, leaving 16 bases between the germline ends. Germline V gene data show CDR1 as KGHSH and CDR2 as LQKENI. CDR3 size: 16 residues. The CDR3 bases are TGTGCCAGCTCACCCCTAGTCCGGGGGGGCAACACTGAAGCTTTCTTT. Amino acid sequence: CASSPLVRGGNTEAFF.

V and J are TRBV5-4 and TRBJ2-2, with D perhaps matching TRBD1 (6 bases). Germline CDR1 is SGHNT and CDR2 is YYREEE (reference sequence). The CDR3 is made up of 16 amino acids. V was pared by 3 bases and J by 5 bases, with 17 bases between. CDR3 DNA sequence: TGTGCCAGCAGCTCTGGACAGCCCTTTGGGACCGGGGAGCTGTTTTTT. Residues: CASSSGQPFGTGELFF.

The V call is TRBV7-2, the J call TRBJ1-1; no definite D call. The CDR3 spans 14 residues. The germline CDR1 and CDR2 sequences are SGHTA and FQGNSA. Trimming left V 5 bases short and J 1 base short, with 11 bases between. The CDR3 region is CASSIQTRNTEAFF. The CDR3 region has the DNA TGTGCCAGCAGCATACAGACGAGGAACACTGAAGCTTTCTTT.

The chain couples TRBV15 to TRBJ2-1; 10 bases map to TRBD2. CDR1 is LNHNV and CDR2 is YYDKDF in the germline V gene (reference sequence). Losses at the gene ends were 3 bases for V and 0 bases for J; bases not matched to a gene: 5. This CDR3 contains 17 residues. The DNA for the CDR3 is TGTGCCACCAGCAGCGAGGGACTAGCGAGCTCCTACAATGAGCAGTTCTTC. This sequence encodes CATSSEGLASSYNEQFF.

This rearrangement joins TRBV6-5 to TRBJ2-7; 8 bases line up with TRBD1. Germline V CDR1 and CDR2: MNHEY, SVGAGI. The CDR3 runs to 14 residues. Germline trimming cut 2 bases from V and 5 bases from J; bases unmatched to any gene: 5. CDR3 amino acids: CASSYRTGQDEQYF. The CDR3 nucleotides are TGTGCCAGCAGTTACCGGACAGGGCAAGACGAGCAGTACTTC.

Only one count was recorded for this clone. This rearrangement joins TRBV6-5 to TRBJ1-2; D not certain. The germline V gene encodes CDR1 MNHEY and CDR2 SVGAGI. The V gene lost 2 bases and the J gene lost 6 bases, with 7 bases spanning the gap. This CDR3 has 12 residues. The CDR3 spells CASSYRGDGYTF. The DNA for the CDR3 is TGTGCCAGCAGTTACCGAGGTGATGGCTACACCTTC.

V usage is TRBV29-1 and J usage is TRBJ2-7, with D uncertain. The CDR3 consists of 14 residues. Per germline, CDR1 SQVTM and CDR2 ANQGSEA. The V gene lost 4 bases and the J gene lost 0 bases, with 13 bases spanning the gap. The CDR3 region has the DNA TGCAGCGTTGGGTCGACTGCTCCCTCCTACGAGCAGTACTTC. Translation: CSVGSTAPSYEQYF.

This clone appeared a single time. The chain has TRBV19 and TRBJ1-1; no firm D call. Trimming cost V 7 bases and J 1 base, with 22 bases left between them. The CDR3 loop spans 17 amino acids. Germline V gene data show CDR1 as LNHDA and CDR2 as SQIVND (reference sequence). In nucleotides, the CDR3 is TGTGCCAGTACCGACCGGACTTCTAATGCGGGGAACACTGAAGCTTTCTTT. It translates to CASTDRTSNAGNTEAFF.

The rearrangement uses TRBV3-1 (or the pseudogene TRBV3-2) and TRBJ1-1; D not resolved. Trimming pared 1 base from V and 4 bases from J, leaving 13 bases between. Germline CDR1 and CDR2: LGHDT and YNNKEL (reference sequence). The CDR3 has 15 residues. The chain's CDR3 is CASSQGRGTSTEAFF. The DNA of the CDR3 is TGTGCCAGCAGCCAAGGTCGGGGAACGAGCACTGAAGCTTTCTTT.

This rearrangement joins TRBV11-2 to TRBJ2-7, with 7 bases that match TRBD1. There are 14 residues in the CDR3. CDR1 SGHAT and CDR2 FQNNGV come from the germline V gene. Trimming took 1 base from V and 7 from J; bases not matched to a gene: 7. The CDR3 DNA reads TGTGCCAGCAGCTTAGTACAGGGGCAATGGGAGCAGTACTTC. This codes for CASSLVQGQWEQYF.

The J gene is TRBJ2-1, the V gene TRBV7-8, with TRBD2 matching 8 bases. The V and J ends lost 3 bases and 6 bases, in that order; junction bases with no gene match: 10. The CDR3 is 16 amino acids. Per the germline V gene, CDR1 is SGHVS and CDR2 is FQNEAQ. The CDR3 here is CASSFYTGGIFNEQFF. In DNA form, the CDR3 reads TGTGCCAGCAGCTTTTATACGGGGGGGATTTTCAATGAGCAGTTCTTC.

V is TRBV10-1 and J is TRBJ1-2, with 7 nucleotides matching TRBD1. V shed 6 bases, J shed 4 bases, and the junction held 5 bases outside the gene matches. This CDR3 spans 13 amino acids. Germline assignment: CDR1 WNHNN and CDR2 SYGVQD (reference sequence). CDR3 nucleotide sequence: TGCGCCAGCAGCCTGACAGGGAGCTATGGCTACACCTTC. Its protein is CASSLTGSYGYTF.

This clone was seen a single time. J is TRBJ2-7 and V is TRBV5-4; D might be TRBD1 (7 bases). Germline CDR1 is SGHNT and CDR2 is YYREEE (reference sequence). V lost 1 base and J lost 4, with 12 bases in between. CDR3 size: 14 residues. The CDR3 DNA reads as TGTGCCAGCAGCTTGAAGCAGGGGGGATACGAGCAGTACTTC. Its protein is CASSLKQGGYEQYF.